This entry lists 8 T cell receptor beta chains sequenced from one sample in a study of T cells in localized non-small cell lung cancer. Data came from immunoSEQ multiplex PCR; TCRdb stores just in-frame clones and leaves some out. The sample contains some 10,000 clones, 70% to 90% of which appear only once. Specimen: peripheral blood, collected before any cancer treatment. Every receptor here comes from a male donor aged 60 or over with stage III lung adenocarcinoma.

The rearrangement joins TRBV11-1 to TRBJ1-1; D gene uncertain. The CDR3 loop spans 13 amino acids. In germline, CDR1 is SGHAT, CDR2 FQDESV (reference sequence). V was pared by 4 bases and J by 0 bases, with 6 bases between. The DNA for the CDR3 is TGTGCCAGCAGCTCCGTAATGAACACTGAAGCTTTCTTT. Translation gives CASSSVMNTEAFF.

The rearrangement links TRBV7-3 to TRBJ2-1, with TRBD2 matching over 7 bases. The CDR3 consists of 15 residues. Germline CDR1 reads SGHTA; CDR2 reads FQGTGA. V was pared by 5 bases and J by 4 bases, with 8 bases of the junction left unmatched. The CDR3 region has the DNA TGTGCCAGCAGCCCGAGCGGGACTCCTTACAATGAGCAGTTCTTC. Protein sequence: CASSPSGTPYNEQFF.

The V and J genes are TRBV18 and TRBJ2-6, with TRBD2 matching over 12 bases. Germline CDR1 reads KGHSH; CDR2 reads LQKENI. The CDR3 covers 19 residues. The V gene end was trimmed by 3 bases and the J gene end by 0 bases; junction bases not matched to a gene: 6. The CDR3: CASSPRLAGAFSGANVLTF. CDR3 DNA: TGTGCCAGCTCACCCCGACTAGCGGGGGCCTTCTCTGGGGCCAACGTCCTGACTTTC.

The chain couples TRBV6-4 to TRBJ2-2, with a possible D match to TRBD2 (5 bases). Per the germline V gene, CDR1 is MRHNA and CDR2 is SNTAGT. The germline V and J ends were trimmed by 11 bases and 0 bases, with 13 bases remaining between them. The CDR3 loop spans 14 amino acids. CDR3 nucleotide sequence: TGTGCCGCCCAGCGGTACGCGAACACCGGGGAGCTGTTTTTT. As protein: CAAQRYANTGELFF.

The chain couples TRBV2 to TRBJ2-1, with a possible D match to TRBD1 (5 bases). Germline CDR1 reads SNHLY; CDR2 reads FYNNEI. CDR3 length equals 13 residues. Between the trimmed V and J ends, which lost 3 bases and 7 bases, there was a span of 10 bases. The CDR3 DNA follows: TGTGCCAGCAGTGAGGCCAGGGTAAATGAGCAGTTCTTC. Translated: CASSEARVNEQFF.

CDR3 sequence reads: CASSQEMVYSGNTIYF. The CDR3 DNA reads TGTGCCAGCAGCCAAGAGATGGTTTACTCTGGAAACACCATATATTTT. The chain couples TRBV4-2 to TRBJ1-3; D is unclear. The length of the CDR3 is 16 residues. V shed 0 bases and J shed 0 bases, with 9 bases lying between them. Germline CDR1 and CDR2: LGHNA and YNFKEQ.

This clone was observed once. The chain recombines TRBV7-2 with TRBJ1-3; D gene uncertain. V was pared by 5 bases and J by 4 bases, with 9 bases between. The CDR3 is 13 residues long. CDR1 SGHTA and CDR2 FQGNSA come from the germline V gene. CDR3 nucleotides: TGTGCCAGCAGCCCCGGCAGCGGAAACACCATATATTTT. It is translated as CASSPGSGNTIYF. Together with reference TRBV7-2 and TRBJ1-3, the CDR3 gives the full variable domain: GAGVSQSPSNKVTEKGKDVELRCDPISGHTALYWYRQSLGQGLEFLIYFQGNSAPDKSGLPSDRFSAERTGGSVSTLTIQRTQQEDSAVYLCASSPGSGNTIYFGEGSWLTVV.

This clone was seen only once. V gene TRBV7-8 combines with J gene TRBJ1-1; TRBD1 is a possible D gene (5 bases). CDR3 length: 13 amino acids. Germline loops: CDR1 SGHVS, CDR2 FQNEAQ. V was shortened by 3 bases and J by 0 bases, with 5 bases between the two germline ends. The CDR3, as DNA: TGTGCCAGCAGCTTGACAGTGAACACTGAAGCTTTCTTT. It yields the protein CASSLTVNTEAFF.